Listed here are 6 T cell receptor beta chains from one sample, sequenced in a study of T cell repertoires in ileal Crohn's disease. Measured with immunoSEQ multiplex PCR; TCRdb has only the in-frame clones, and not every one. The sample has some 4,700 clones, 82% seen once. Described time point: neoterminal ileum biopsy at postoperative endoscopy, about 6 months after surgery. Sequencing was done on a sample of ileal tissue. All receptors derive from an adult with Crohn's disease.

The chain joins TRBV2 to TRBJ1-2; 8 bases map to TRBD1. Germline V gene data show CDR1 as SNHLY and CDR2 as FYNNEI. V shed 7 bases, J shed 0 bases, and the junction held 7 bases outside the gene matches. The CDR3 spans 15 residues. The CDR3 sequence: CASKDRESPNYGYTF. The CDR3 bases are TGTGCCAGCAAGGACAGGGAATCTCCTAACTATGGCTACACCTTC.

This clone came up a few times. The chain uses TRBV6-4 and TRBJ2-1, with a tentative D call TRBD2 (6 bases). Germline V gene lookup returns CDR1 MRHNA and CDR2 SNTAGT. V was pared by 0 bases and J by 7 bases, with 13 bases between. CDR3 size: 15 residues. CDR3 bases: TGTGCCAGCAGTGACTCAAGGAGCGGGTCGAATGAGCAGTTCTTC. Residues: CASSDSRSGSNEQFF.

The chain couples TRBV30 to TRBJ2-4; 7 positions agree with TRBD1. The CDR3 is 15 amino acids. The germline CDR1 and CDR2 sequences are GTSNPN and SVGIG (reference sequence). V lost 6 bases to trimming and J lost 0 bases; unmatched junction nucleotides: 8. The CDR3 DNA sequence: TGTGCCTGCGAACCGGGACAGAAAGCCAAAAACATTCAGTACTTC. Translating gives CACEPGQKAKNIQYF.

The chain couples TRBV7-6 to TRBJ2-1, with 11 nucleotides matching TRBD2. CDR1 is SGHVS and CDR2 is FNYEAQ in the germline V gene. The CDR3 extends over 17 amino acids. The junction had 6 bases not matched to a gene; V was cut back by 5 bases and J by 0 bases. Here the CDR3 reads CASSNIAGGSSYNEQFF. The CDR3 DNA reads TGTGCCAGCAGCAACATAGCGGGAGGGAGCTCCTACAATGAGCAGTTCTTC.

The genes are TRBV28 and TRBJ2-1, with 7 bases fitting TRBD2. The CDR3 loop spans 16 amino acids. Germline lookup yields CDR1 MDHEN and CDR2 SYDVKM. Germline trimming cut 2 bases from V and 7 bases from J; bases unmatched to any gene: 11. The CDR3 is CASSLEGGPVGNEQFF. Here the CDR3 DNA reads TGTGCCAGCAGTTTAGAGGGAGGGCCTGTGGGTAATGAGCAGTTCTTC.

This clone came up once. The chain employs TRBV6-6 and TRBJ2-2, with 9 bases that match TRBD1. The germline V gene encodes CDR1 MNHNY and CDR2 SVGAGI (reference sequence). The junction had 2 bases not matched to a gene; V was cut back by 2 bases and J by 4 bases. This CDR3 is built from 15 residues. The CDR3 protein is CASSYGTGRTGELFF. The CDR3 coding sequence is TGTGCCAGCAGTTACGGGACAGGGCGCACCGGGGAGCTGTTTTTT.